This entry lists 5 T cell receptor beta chains sequenced from one sample in a study of Graves' ophthalmopathy and Graves' hyperthyroidism listed by TCRdb under 2018. The listed sequencing device is Illumina HiSeq 2000. For repertoire sequencing, TCR beta CDR3 regions were amplified from RNA transcripts. A first-round RT-PCR used HTBI primers with the Qiagen OneStep RT-PCR kit, followed by a second-round multiplex PCR, size selection and purification. TCRdb's own reprocessing of the public reads used fastp at Q25 and MiXCR and kept productive beta chains. Identical CDR3 proteins give one entry, which carries the most common genes and DNA. This sample holds over a million distinct CDR3 sequences; 35% to 40% were observed only once. The ten largest clonotypes hold roughly 10% of the sample. Sequencing input: peripheral blood or thyroid tissue (not recorded which). The receptor set was obtained from an adult man with Graves' hyperthyroidism.

V and J are TRBV7-9 and TRBJ1-5, with TRBD1 as a possible D gene (5 bases). Per the germline V gene, CDR1 is SEHNR and CDR2 is FQNEAQ (reference sequence). The V and J ends lost 7 bases and 0 bases respectively, with 16 bases between them. This CDR3 is built from 16 residues. This CDR3 is CASISLGRASNQPQHF. The CDR3, as DNA: TGTGCCAGCATTTCCTTAGGCAGGGCTAGCAATCAGCCCCAGCATTTT. Combining the CDR3 with reference TRBV7-9 and TRBJ1-5 gives the whole variable domain DTGVSQNPRHKITKRGQNVTFRCDPISEHNRLYWYRQTLGQGPEFLTYFQNEAQLEKSRLLSDRFSAERPKGSFSTLEIQRTEQGDSAMYLCASISLGRASNQPQHFGDGTRLSIL.

Of note for this clonotype: With a much larger clone just one base away, this may be a read error. The rearrangement links TRBV7-2 to TRBJ1-2, with 8 bases identical to TRBD1. The CDR3 has 14 residues. Germline lookup yields CDR1 SGHTA and CDR2 FQGNSA. The CDR3: CASRRNRGNYGCTF. The CDR3 bases are TGTGCCAGCAGACGGAACAGGGGGAACTATGGCTGCACCTTC. The variable domain in full, with the rest retrieved from reference TRBV7-2 and TRBJ1-2, is GAGVSQSPSNKVTEKGKDVELRCDPISGHTALYWYRQSLGQGLEFLIYFQGNSAPDKSGLPSDRFSAERTGGSVSTLTIQRTQQEDSAVYLCASRRNRGNYGCTFGSGTRLTVV.

This clonotype turned up a few times. The chain carries TRBV14 and TRBJ1-6; D unresolved. The CDR3 spans 13 residues. Germline V CDR1 and CDR2: SGHDN, FVKESK. V gave up 0 bases and J gave up 9 bases, with 6 bases separating them. The CDR3 DNA reads as TGTGCCAGCAGCCAAGAAAGAGTTTCACCCCTCCACTTT. Translating gives CASSQERVSPLHF.

This clonotype occurred a few times. The genes are TRBV11-2 and TRBJ1-4, with D perhaps matching TRBD1 (6 bases). CDR1 and CDR2 (germline): SGHAT, FQNNGV. There are 16 residues in the CDR3. V lost 5 bases and J lost 0, with 13 bases in between. The CDR3 is CASSGGQRATNEKLFF. CDR3 nucleotide sequence: TGTGCCAGCAGCGGTGGACAGAGAGCAACTAATGAAAAACTGTTTTTT.

This clonotype was observed at least ten times. The genes are TRBV29-1 and TRBJ2-7; D is tentatively TRBD1 or TRBD2 (6 bases each). Germline V lookup: CDR1 SQVTM, CDR2 ANQGSEA. The germline V and J ends were trimmed by 4 bases and 6 bases, with 19 bases remaining between them. The CDR3 is 14 amino acids. Here the CDR3 reads CSVVVSGEVREQYF. CDR3 DNA sequence: TGCAGCGTTGTGGTTTCAGGGGAGGTTCGCGAGCAGTACTTC.